A selection of T cell receptor beta chains follows, all from one sample in a study of regulatory T cells in long-lasting Graves disease. MiXCR, run by TCRdb on the multiplex PCR reads, gives a single entry per CDR3 protein. Of around 460,000 distinct CDR3 sequences listed, 20% to 25% are singletons. This sample comprised peripheral blood mononuclear cells (PBMCs), obtained when the disease was refractory, from a patient treated with antithyroid drugs. The receptor source for this set is a female donor with Graves disease. Both conserved end residues are part of each CDR3. The order of the fields is D gene, J gene, V gene, clone size, CDR3 DNA, CDR3 protein. D genes are given only for firm matches. Only some rows state a clone size, as once, few, many or a class for expanded clones.

.	TRBJ2-5	TRBV12-3/TRBV12-4	many	TGTGCCAGCAGTTTCCCAGGGAGTGAGACCCAGTACTTC	CASSFPGSETQYF
.	TRBJ1-5	TRBV7-2	.	TGTGCCAGCAGCTCCCCCCAGAGGGGTCAGCCCCAGCATTTT	CASSSPQRGQPQHF
.	TRBJ1-5	TRBV28	many	TGTGCCAGCAGTCGGGACAGCAATCAGCCCCAGCATTTT	CASSRDSNQPQHF
TRBD2	TRBJ2-1	TRBV12-3/TRBV12-4	.	TGTGCCAGCAGTTTAGTTGGGCTAGCGGGCGACAATGAGCAGTTCTTC	CASSLVGLAGDNEQFF
.	TRBJ1-5	TRBV20-1	many	TGCAGTGCTAAACGACAGCTTAATCAGCCCCAGCATTTT	CSAKRQLNQPQHF
.	TRBJ1-2	TRBV18	.	TGTGCCAGCTCGATGAGGGGCAACCCCTACAACTATGGCTACACCTTC	CASSMRGNPYNYGYTF
TRBD2	TRBJ2-7	TRBV9	.	TGTGCCAGCAGCGTAGTTGGCGGGAGCGACGAGCAGTACTTC	CASSVVGGSDEQYF
.	TRBJ1-5	TRBV6-1	many	TGTGCCAGCTCCGAAGCGGGCAATCAGCCCCAGCATTTT	CASSEAGNQPQHF
.	TRBJ1-2	TRBV20-1	.	TGCAGTGCTAGTTTAGGGGTTAACTATGGCTACACCTTC	CSASLGVNYGYTF
.	TRBJ1-5	TRBV7-2	.	TGTGCCAGCAGCTTAGCCCCGGCAGCCGATCAGCCCCAGCATTTT	CASSLAPAADQPQHF
TRBD2	TRBJ2-5	TRBV29-1	many	TGCAGCGTGACCGGGACGTCTAAGGGTAGCGGGAGGGCCCGGGAGACCCAGTACTTC	CSVTGTSKGSGRARETQYF
.	TRBJ1-4	TRBV6-1	.	TGTGCCAGCAGTCGGGGGAGCGAAAAACTGTTTTTT	CASSRGSEKLFF
.	TRBJ1-4	TRBV28	many	TGTGCCAGCAGTTTGAAGGGTACTAATGAAAAACTGTTTTTT	CASSLKGTNEKLFF
TRBD2	TRBJ2-3	TRBV24-1	few	TGTGCCACCAGTGATACCGGACTAGCGGGAGAAGATACGCAGTATTTT	CATSDTGLAGEDTQYF
.	TRBJ1-2	TRBV27	many	TGTGCCAGCAGTCCCCGAAGGGGAAACTATGGCTACACCTTC	CASSPRRGNYGYTF